The rows below give T cell receptor beta chains drawn from one sample of a study of cytomegalovirus exposure and HLA in healthy donors. Libraries were prepared by immunoSEQ multiplex PCR; TCRdb keeps only in-frame clonotypes and omits some of them. The sample yields 150,000 or so clones, 65% to 80% seen once. Sequencing was done on a sample of PBMCs. The receptor source for this set is a woman aged 40 to 50 in good health and CMV-seropositive. Both conserved end residues are part of each CDR3. The D gene is left open where the match is weak. Rows give clone size only sometimes, using once, few, many, or a class for an expanded clone.

j_call d_call v_call clone_size cdr3_aa cdr3_nt
TRBJ2-1 TRBD1 TRBV9 once CASSPSGTGVYNEQFF TGTGCCAGCAGCCCTTCAGGGACAGGGGTATACAATGAGCAGTTCTTC
TRBJ2-7 TRBD1 TRBV28 NA CASNRIQGAKEQYF TGTGCCAGCAATAGGATCCAGGGGGCGAAAGAGCAGTACTTC
TRBJ2-3 NA TRBV12-2 NA CASRHRGTDPTDTQYF TGTGCAAGTCGCCACCGGGGAACAGATCCCACAGATACGCAGTATTTT
TRBJ1-6 NA TRBV2 NA CASKSSYNSPLHF TGTGCCAGCAAGAGCTCCTATAATTCACCCCTCCACTTT
TRBJ2-2 TRBD1 TRBV4-1 NA CASSLFGQGNTGELFF TGCGCCAGCAGCCTTTTCGGACAGGGAAACACCGGGGAGCTGTTTTTT
TRBJ2-1 TRBD2 TRBV28 NA CASSLRYSGGLGEQFF TGTGCCAGCAGTTTACGGTACAGCGGGGGTCTAGGCGAGCAGTTCTTC
TRBJ1-3 NA TRBV5-1 NA CASRRDSSGNTIYF TGCGCCAGCAGACGCGACAGCTCTGGAAACACCATATATTTT
TRBJ1-2 NA TRBV30 NA CAFTGILYGYTF TGTGCCTTTACAGGCATCCTCTATGGCTACACCTTC
TRBJ2-5 NA TRBV29-1 NA CSVAPKGRETQYF TGCAGCGTCGCCCCTAAGGGGCGGGAGACCCAGTACTTC
TRBJ2-5 TRBD1 TRBV9 NA CASSLRQGVGETQYF TGTGCCAGCAGCCTTAGACAGGGGGTAGGGGAGACCCAGTACTTC
TRBJ1-5 NA TRBV6-1 NA CASMRGPGGSQPQHF TGTGCCAGCATGCGGGGCCCGGGTGGAAGTCAGCCCCAGCATTTT
TRBJ2-6 NA TRBV30 NA CAWSPQSAGANGLTF TGTGCCTGGAGTCCGCAAAGTGCTGGGGCCAACGGCCTGACTTTC
TRBJ2-2 NA TRBV9 NA CASSVGGTGELFF TGTGCCAGCAGCGTAGGAGGCACCGGGGAGCTGTTTTTT
TRBJ1-2 NA TRBV7-8 NA CASSSGDQGAIYGYTF TGTGCCAGCAGCTCAGGAGACCAGGGTGCAATCTATGGCTACACCTTC
TRBJ1-2 TRBD1 TRBV5-8 NA CASSLAGRGVDGYTF TGTGCCAGCAGCTTGGCCGGCAGGGGGGTTGATGGCTACACCTTC
TRBJ2-7 NA TRBV11-2 NA CASNREPYEQYF TGTGCCAGCAACCGGGAGCCCTACGAGCAGTACTTC
TRBJ1-1 TRBD1 TRBV29-1 NA CSAGTVYTEAFF TGCAGCGCTGGGACAGTTTACACTGAAGCTTTCTTT
TRBJ2-3 NA TRBV6-1 NA CASKDERASTDTQYF TGTGCCAGCAAGGACGAGCGGGCAAGCACAGATACGCAGTATTTT
TRBJ1-5 NA TRBV27 NA CASRNLDRPHQPQHF TGTGCCAGCAGAAATCTAGACAGGCCACATCAGCCCCAGCATTTT
TRBJ2-7 NA TRBV9 once CASSAHGGPYEQYF TGTGCCAGCAGCGCCCACGGGGGGCCCTACGAGCAGTACTTC
TRBJ1-1 NA TRBV7-2 NA CASSLEWPNTEAFF TGTGCCAGCAGCTTAGAATGGCCGAACACTGAAGCTTTCTTT
TRBJ2-7 NA TRBV6-5 few CASSSHGAKYF TGTGCCAGCAGTTCCCATGGGGCTAAGTACTTC
TRBJ1-4 TRBD1 TRBV5-4 NA CASSPDRGREKLFF TGTGCCAGCAGCCCGGACAGGGGGCGTGAAAAACTGTTTTTT
TRBJ2-2 TRBD2 TRBV25-1 NA CASSELTSGYTGELFF TGTGCCAGCAGTGAACTAACTAGCGGCTACACCGGGGAGCTGTTTTTT
TRBJ1-3 NA TRBV5-1 NA CASSLVQATGNTIYF TGCGCCAGCAGCTTGGTCCAGGCAACTGGAAACACCATATATTTT
TRBJ2-3 NA TRBV7-3 NA CASSLEPRGFGTDTQYF TGTGCCAGCAGCTTAGAGCCTCGGGGGTTCGGCACAGATACGCAGTATTTT
TRBJ2-7 TRBD1 TRBV6-1 few CASSEARTGGYLPYEQYF TGTGCCAGCAGTGAAGCCCGGACAGGGGGCTACCTACCCTACGAGCAGTACTTC
TRBJ2-5 TRBD2 TRBV6-5 NA CASSRTSGGRETQYF TGTGCCAGCAGTAGGACTAGCGGGGGCAGGGAGACCCAGTACTTC
TRBJ2-1 NA TRBV7-9 NA CASRKDGGAEQFF TGTGCCAGCAGAAAGGATGGGGGGGCTGAGCAGTTCTTC
TRBJ1-6 TRBD1 TRBV19 NA CASKDHDRDHSPLHF TGTGCCAGTAAGGACCACGACAGGGATCATTCACCCCTCCACTTT
TRBJ1-2 TRBD1 TRBV27 NA CASRAGGDYGYTF TGTGCCAGCAGGGCAGGGGGCGACTATGGCTACACCTTC
TRBJ1-2 TRBD1 TRBV4-3 NA CASSLEVGQGTYGYTF TGCGCCAGCAGCCTAGAGGTAGGACAGGGCACCTATGGCTACACCTTC